The text below deals with one T cell receptor (beta chain). Only one count was recorded for this clone. This receptor's antigen is unknown. No qualities accompany the bases; no much larger clone lies one base away. The sample belongs to a study of blood T cell repertoires in COVID-19 (dated by TCRdb to the early 2020s). Concerning the study at large: Samples from collaborators originated in the United States, Italy and Spain and spanned both the acute and convalescent phases of COVID-19. The dataset comprised deeply sampled blood TCRbeta repertoires from subjects exposed to, actively infected with, or recovered from COVID-19. The material from the prospective study consisted of cDNA or gDNA derived from T cells, B-cell-depleted T cells, or PBMCs. Where available, HLA class I and class II types were taken from metadata supplied by the sample provider and were not determined by assay-based typing. The sample metadata nearly always contained a de-identified subject ID, COVID-19 status, age in years and sex. The samples were drawn from two sources: the first 160 participants of the ongoing ImmuneRACE study, and 1,000 to 1,500 subjects contributed by 6 global collaborators. The repertoires were made available in a free public database intended to serve as a resource for research on the immune response to SARS-CoV-2. General findings and caveats noted by the study authors: The amount of clinical and demographic metadata varied by source and participant and was provided uncurated.

TCRbeta CDR3 regions were amplified from genomic DNA using the immunoSEQ Assay, a bias-controlled multiplex PCR. Per the authors' processing: Nucleated cell counts per sample were estimated from amplification of reference gene primers within the assay. To quantify the absolute abundance of each unique TCRbeta CDR3 rearrangement, sequence reads were collapsed and filtered. For each sample, productive Simpson clonality was calculated as the square root of Simpson's diversity index over productive rearrangements. This immuneACCESS table, as held by TCRdb, lists in-frame sequences with V and J called but not all clones. Of the missing ones, under half trace to an unresolved V gene in checked studies; the others have no known cause. V, J and clone size reflect that table, while D and trimming were determined from the DNA. The sample yields 220,000 or so clones; 75% to 90% were counted once. The top ten hold about 3.3% of the sample.

CDR1 and CDR2 are drawn from the germline V gene: SGHRS, YFSETQ. From the cysteine up to the phenylalanine, the CDR3 has a length of 15 residues. Left in the record is the CDR3 DNA by itself, 45 bases read in frame from the first base. Trimming at the junction amounts to 7 bases on V and 4 bases on J, and the germline ends lie 21 bases apart. In the prospective study, participants were about 18 to 95 years old, resided in approximately 22 geographic areas of the United States, and were enrolled through a virtual design. Cohort assignment in the prospective study relied on participant-reported clinical history from a screening survey and a study questionnaire. Each participant in the prospective study had whole blood, serum and a nasopharyngeal or oropharyngeal swab collected by mobile phlebotomists. Additional blood draws and questionnaires over a 2-month period could optionally be provided by prospective study participants. Blood samples from the prospective study were shipped frozen or at room temperature prior to DNA extraction.

The sequenced sample was PBMCs or T cells enriched from blood (not recorded which). The chain employs TRBV5-1 and TRBJ2-7; the D gene is perhaps TRBD1, from 6 matching bases. This TCR was sampled from a woman in her late teens or twenties in a cohort exposed to, infected with or recovered from COVID-19 (not recorded which). The CDR3 protein is CASPQPAGAWYEQYF. The nucleotide sequence reads as follows: TGCGCCAGCCCCCAACCCGCAGGGGCATGGTACGAGCAGTACTTC.